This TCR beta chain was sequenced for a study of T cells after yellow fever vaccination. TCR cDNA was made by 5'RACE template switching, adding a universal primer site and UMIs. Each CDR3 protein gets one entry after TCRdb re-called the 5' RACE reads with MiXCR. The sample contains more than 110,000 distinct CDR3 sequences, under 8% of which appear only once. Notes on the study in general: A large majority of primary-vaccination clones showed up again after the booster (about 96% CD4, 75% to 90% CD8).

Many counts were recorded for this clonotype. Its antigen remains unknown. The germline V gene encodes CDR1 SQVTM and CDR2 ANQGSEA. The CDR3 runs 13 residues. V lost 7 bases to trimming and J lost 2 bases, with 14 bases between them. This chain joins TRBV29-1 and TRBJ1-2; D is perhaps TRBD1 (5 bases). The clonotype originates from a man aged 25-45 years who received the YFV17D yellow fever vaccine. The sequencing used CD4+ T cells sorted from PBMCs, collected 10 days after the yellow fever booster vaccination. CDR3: CSAGATENYGYTF. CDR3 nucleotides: TGCAGCGCTGGGGCAACGGAGAACTATGGCTACACCTTC.